Listed below are T cell receptor beta chains from one sample, sequenced in a study of T cell responses to AZD1222 COVID-19 vaccine. The table came from immunoSEQ multiplex PCR; TCRdb's copy has only in-frame clones and leaves some out. The sample has about 120,000 clones; around 85% are singletons. This specimen consisted of peripheral blood, obtained on day 0 of AZD1222 vaccination. The receptors come from an adult in good health. The CDR3 runs from the conserved cysteine through the conserved F or W. The order of the fields is clone size, CDR3 length, V gene, D gene, J gene, CDR3 protein, CDR3 DNA. D genes are given only for firm matches. Rows give clone size only sometimes, using once, few, many, or a class for an expanded clone.

-,18,TRBV7-6,TRBD1,TRBJ2-7,CASSLGRPHGQGGYEQYF,TGTGCCAGCAGCTTAGGAAGGCCGCATGGACAGGGTGGGTACGAGCAGTACTTC
few,13,TRBV18,-,TRBJ2-7,CASSPGTEYEQYF,TGTGCCAGCTCACCAGGGACCGAATACGAGCAGTACTTC
-,14,TRBV5-4,-,TRBJ1-1,CASSVGVTNTEAFF,TGTGCCAGCAGCGTGGGGGTTACGAACACTGAAGCTTTCTTT
-,13,TRBV29-1,-,TRBJ1-1,CSVEERRNTEAFF,TGCAGCGTTGAAGAACGGAGGAACACTGAAGCTTTCTTT
-,15,TRBV15,-,TRBJ1-4,CATSSGFRAGEKLFF,TGTGCCACCAGCAGTGGTTTCAGGGCCGGGGAAAAACTGTTTTTT
once,11,TRBV29-1,-,TRBJ1-1,CSVERTSGTFF,TGCAGCGTTGAACGGACATCTGGAACTTTCTTT
-,13,TRBV7-8,-,TRBJ2-2,CASSQYRDGELFF,TGTGCCAGCAGCCAGTATAGGGACGGGGAGCTGTTTTTT
-,13,TRBV19,-,TRBJ1-5,CASSIAGAQPQHF,TGTGCCAGTAGTATCGCAGGGGCTCAGCCCCAGCATTTT
-,15,TRBV10-3,-,TRBJ1-5,CAISESGGATQPQHF,TGTGCCATCAGTGAGTCTGGGGGAGCCACTCAGCCCCAGCATTTT
-,16,TRBV11-3,-,TRBJ2-2,CASSSGKSANTGELFF,TGTGCCAGCAGCTCAGGGAAGTCCGCGAACACCGGGGAGCTGTTTTTT
-,11,TRBV29-1,-,TRBJ2-5,CSVRPQETQYF,TGCAGCGTAAGGCCCCAAGAGACCCAGTACTTC
-,13,TRBV2,TRBD1,TRBJ1-5,CASSLTGEQPQHF,TGTGCCAGCAGTTTGACAGGGGAACAGCCCCAGCATTTT
-,12,TRBV12-5,TRBD2,TRBJ2-1,CASGLTSAEQFF,TGTGCTAGTGGTTTGACTAGCGCTGAGCAGTTCTTC
-,14,TRBV9,-,TRBJ1-6,CASSASNLISPLHF,TGTGCCAGCAGCGCCTCTAACCTCATATCACCCCTCCACTTT
once,14,TRBV3-1/TRBV3-2,-,TRBJ2-2,CASEYRGGAGELFF,TGTGCCAGCGAATACAGGGGGGGAGCCGGGGAGCTGTTTTTT
-,12,TRBV28,-,TRBJ2-7,CASSLNRAKQYF,TGTGCCAGCAGTTTGAACAGAGCAAAGCAGTACTTC
-,16,TRBV7-2,-,TRBJ1-1,CASSLRLGGGNTEAFF,TGTGCCAGCAGCTTACGACTTGGGGGCGGGAACACTGAAGCTTTCTTT
-,13,TRBV30,TRBD1,TRBJ1-2,CAWSVGQGDGYTF,TGTGCCTGGAGTGTAGGGCAGGGGGATGGCTACACCTTC
-,16,TRBV10-2,-,TRBJ2-7,CASSESGAGVAYEQYF,TGCGCCAGCAGTGAGTCGGGGGCGGGAGTAGCCTACGAGCAGTACTTC
-,14,TRBV5-1,-,TRBJ1-3,CASSLDSSGNTIYF,TGCGCCAGCAGCCTAGACAGCTCTGGAAACACCATATATTTT
-,15,TRBV6-5,TRBD1,TRBJ1-3,CASTTTGGFGNTIYF,TGTGCCAGCACCACGACAGGGGGCTTTGGAAACACCATATATTTT
-,12,TRBV5-6,-,TRBJ2-7,CASSPAGTKQYF,TGTGCCAGCAGCCCCGCCGGGACCAAGCAGTACTTC
-,17,TRBV5-4,TRBD2,TRBJ2-3,CASSLRGRALGTDTQYF,TGTGCCAGCAGCTTACGAGGGAGGGCCCTCGGCACAGATACGCAGTATTTT
-,14,TRBV10-1,TRBD1,TRBJ2-7,CASSDLQGADEQYF,TGCGCCAGCAGTGACTTGCAGGGGGCGGACGAGCAGTACTTC
-,15,TRBV11-3,-,TRBJ2-1,CASSPRQGLYNEQFF,TGTGCCAGCAGCCCCCGACAGGGACTTTACAATGAGCAGTTCTTC
few,14,TRBV19,TRBD1,TRBJ1-5,CASSFQGANQPQHF,TGTGCCAGTAGTTTTCAGGGGGCGAATCAGCCCCAGCATTTT
-,15,TRBV14,-,TRBJ2-7,CASSQDTGMSYEQYF,TGTGCCAGCAGCCAAGATACAGGGATGTCCTACGAGCAGTACTTC
-,11,TRBV29-1,TRBD1,TRBJ1-1,CSVNRGTEAFF,TGCAGCGTTAACAGGGGGACTGAAGCTTTCTTT